What follows is one T cell receptor (beta chain) and its context. Some clones are missing from TCRdb's copy, which holds only in-frame ones; the method was immunoSEQ multiplex PCR. The table lists more than 45,000 clones, more than 70% of them singletons. The sample originates from a study of PD-L1 blockade in urothelial cancer. V dropped 0 bases and J dropped 2 bases, with 12 bases sitting between them. Germline CDR1 is SGHTA and CDR2 is FQGNSA. The CDR3 length is 16 residues. The source was PBMCs, collected around atezolizumab (anti-PD-L1) treatment. This receptor was taken from an elderly man with urothelial cancer. The chain has TRBV7-2 and TRBJ2-3, with D unclear. CDR3 loop: CASSLAGRGTTDTQYF. CDR3 DNA: TGTGCCAGCAGCTTAGCGGGCCGTGGCACCACAGATACGCAGTATTTT.